Following are 2 T cell receptor beta chains from one sample sequenced in a study of T cell repertoires in cytomegalovirus infection. Their specific antigens are unknown. TCRdb called the reads again in MiXCR, with one record for every CDR3 protein. The repertoire holds about 900,000 distinct CDR3 sequences, with around 31% as singletons. The sequencing used cultured CD8+ T cells from PBMCs, collected from culture after CMV antigen stimulation. The source of these receptors is a human donor in good health (CMV status not recorded). Some clones in this sample may be carry-over from other donors' samples.

This clonotype was seen more than once but under ten times. V and J are TRBV7-6 and TRBJ2-1; unclear D gene. The CDR3 sequence is 15 residues long. Per the germline V gene, CDR1 is SGHVS and CDR2 is FNYEAQ. V was pared by 0 bases and J by 9 bases, with 15 bases between. CDR3 loop: CASSLASWGRGEQFF. The CDR3 nucleotides read TGTGCCAGCAGCTTAGCGTCGTGGGGTCGTGGTGAGCAGTTCTTC.

This clonotype was counted a few times. The chain recombines TRBV29-1 with TRBJ2-7; D possibly uses TRBD1 or TRBD2 (5 bases each). The CDR3 covers 13 residues. The germline CDR1 and CDR2 sequences are SQVTM and ANQGSEA. Between the trimmed V and J ends, which lost 7 bases and 4 bases, there was a span of 17 bases. The CDR3: CSGTVGDTYEQYF. The DNA of the CDR3 is TGCAGCGGAACCGTGGGGGATACTTACGAGCAGTACTTC.